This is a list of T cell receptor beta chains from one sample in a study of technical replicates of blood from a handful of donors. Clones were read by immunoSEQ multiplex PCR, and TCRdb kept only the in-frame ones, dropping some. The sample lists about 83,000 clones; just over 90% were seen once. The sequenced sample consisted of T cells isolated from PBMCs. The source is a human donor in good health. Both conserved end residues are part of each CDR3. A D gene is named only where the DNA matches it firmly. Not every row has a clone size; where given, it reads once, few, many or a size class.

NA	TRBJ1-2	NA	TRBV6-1	TGTGCCAGCAGTGGAACGACAGGCCCCTATGGCTACACCTTC	CASSGTTGPYGYTF
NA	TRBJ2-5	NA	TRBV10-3	TGTGCCATCAGTACAGGGAATCGAGAGACCCAGTACTTC	CAISTGNRETQYF
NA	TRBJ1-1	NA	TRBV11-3	TGTGCCAGCTCCCGAGGGTACACTGAAGCTTTCTTT	CASSRGYTEAFF
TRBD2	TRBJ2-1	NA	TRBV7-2	TGTGCCAGCAGCTTAGCCCCGAATCCCGGGACTACCTACCAATTCTCCTACAATGAGCAGTTCTTC	CASSLAPNPGTTYQFSYNEQFF
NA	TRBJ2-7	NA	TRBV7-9	TGTGCCAGCAGCTCGACTACCTACGAGCAGTACTTC	CASSSTTYEQYF
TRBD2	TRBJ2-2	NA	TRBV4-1	TGCGCCAGCAGCCAAGACCCCTTAGCGGGGGGGCGCACCGGGGAGCTGTTTTTT	CASSQDPLAGGRTGELFF
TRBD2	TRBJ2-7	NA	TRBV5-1	TGCGCCAGCAGCCCAAGGGCGGGGGGGCTCGACGAGCAGTACTTC	CASSPRAGGLDEQYF
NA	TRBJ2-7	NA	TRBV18	TGTGCCAGCTCACCATCGGAGGGGCGGTACGAGCAGTACTTC	CASSPSEGRYEQYF
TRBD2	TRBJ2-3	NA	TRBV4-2	TGTGCCAGCAGCCAAGTGCTAGCGGGAAATGCAGATACGCAGTATTTT	CASSQVLAGNADTQYF
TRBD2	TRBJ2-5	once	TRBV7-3	TGTGCCAGCAGCAATTCGGGGACTAGCAAAGAGACCCAGTACTTC	CASSNSGTSKETQYF
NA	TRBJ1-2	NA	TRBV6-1	TGTGCCAGCAAATTCGGACACACCACGGTGGATGGCTACACCTTC	CASKFGHTTVDGYTF
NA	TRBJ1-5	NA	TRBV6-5	TGTGCCAGCAGTTACTCCGTCGAGGGTGCACGGGATTTT	CASSYSVEGARDF
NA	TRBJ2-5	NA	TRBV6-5	TGTGCCAGCAGTCGACCCGGGGGTTTCGAGACCCAGTACTTC	CASSRPGGFETQYF
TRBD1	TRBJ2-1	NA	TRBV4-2	TGTGCCAGCAGCCGAGACAGGGAATCGCAGTTCTTC	CASSRDRESQFF
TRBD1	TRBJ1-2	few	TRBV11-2	TGTGCCAGCAGCCACTACCGGGACAGGAACTATGGCTACACCTTC	CASSHYRDRNYGYTF
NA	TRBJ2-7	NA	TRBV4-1	TGCGCCAGCAGCCAGGGTGTCAGCGACTCGCAGTACTTC	CASSQGVSDSQYF
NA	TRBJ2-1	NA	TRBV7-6	TGTGCCAGCTCTCTCGGGAACAGTTATTACAATGAGCAGTTCTTC	CASSLGNSYYNEQFF
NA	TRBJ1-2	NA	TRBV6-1	TGTGCCAGCAGTGAAGGGGCCGGTGTCTACACCTTC	CASSEGAGVYTF
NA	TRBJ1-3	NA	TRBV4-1	TGCGCCAGCAGCCAAGGTAGAGGCCTCTCTGGAAACACCATATATTTT	CASSQGRGLSGNTIYF
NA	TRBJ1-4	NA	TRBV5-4	TGTGCCAGCAGCTTGCACGACAGAAGTAATGAAAAACTGTTTTTT	CASSLHDRSNEKLFF
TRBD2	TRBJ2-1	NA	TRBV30	TGTGCCTGGAGCGATTATAGCGGGGGGGCCGGTGAGCAGTTCTTC	CAWSDYSGGAGEQFF
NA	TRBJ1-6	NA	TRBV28	TGTGCCAGCGCGGGACCGAATTCACCCCTCCACTTT	CASAGPNSPLHF
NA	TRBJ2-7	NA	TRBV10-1	TGCGCCAGCAGTGAAGCGGTATTCTACGAGCAGTACTTC	CASSEAVFYEQYF
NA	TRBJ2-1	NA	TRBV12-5	TGTGCAACTAGGGGCGGGGGCTTCTACAATGAGCAGTTCTTC	CATRGGGFYNEQFF
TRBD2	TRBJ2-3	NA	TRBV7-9	TGTGCCGGAAAGGCGGGAGTCACAGATACGCAGTATTTT	CAGKAGVTDTQYF
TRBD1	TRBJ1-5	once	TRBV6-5	TGTGCCAGCAGTTCTCCGGGACAGGGTATCGGTCAGCCCCAGCATTTT	CASSSPGQGIGQPQHF
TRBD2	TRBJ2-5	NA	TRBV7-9	TGTGCCAGCAGCTCGACTAGCGGGGGGCAGTTAAAAGAGACCCAGTACTTC	CASSSTSGGQLKETQYF
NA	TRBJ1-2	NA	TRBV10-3	TGTGCCATCAGTGAGCGGGGTGACTATGGCTACACCTTC	CAISERGDYGYTF
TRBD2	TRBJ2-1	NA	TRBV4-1	TGCGCCAGCAGCCCCCCCAGCGGGAGTGGCTCCTACAATGAGCAGTTCTTC	CASSPPSGSGSYNEQFF
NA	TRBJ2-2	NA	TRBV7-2	TGTGCCAGCAGCTACTCCCCCCGGGCCGGGGAGCTGTTTTTT	CASSYSPRAGELFF
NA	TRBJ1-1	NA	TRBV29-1	TGCAGCGTTCGATTTCTAGAGAACACTGAAGCTTTCTTT	CSVRFLENTEAFF
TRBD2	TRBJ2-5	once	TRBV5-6	TGTGCCAGCATCCGCGGGGGGCCCCAAGAGACCCAGTACTTC	CASIRGGPQETQYF
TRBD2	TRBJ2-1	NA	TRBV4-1	TGCGCCAGCAGCCAAGGTTTGGCGGGGGGGAGCTCCTACAATGAGCAGTTCTTC	CASSQGLAGGSSYNEQFF
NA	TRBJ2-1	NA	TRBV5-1	TGCGCCAGCAAGACCCAGACGGGGGCCTACAATGAGCAGTTCTTC	CASKTQTGAYNEQFF
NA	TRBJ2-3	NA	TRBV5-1	TGCGCCAGCAGACCGGGTAGTATGTCAGATACGCAGTATTTT	CASRPGSMSDTQYF
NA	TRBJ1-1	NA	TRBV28	TGTGCCAGCAGTTCCCCCGAAGTCAGGACAATGAACACTGAAGCTTTCTTT	CASSSPEVRTMNTEAFF
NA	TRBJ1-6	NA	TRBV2	TGTGCCAGCAGTGAATCGGGGTCCTATAATTCACCCCTCCACTTT	CASSESGSYNSPLHF
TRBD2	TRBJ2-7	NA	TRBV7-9	TGTGCCAGCAGACCGGGGCTAGCGGGGACCGCGATCCCCGAGCAGTACTTC	CASRPGLAGTAIPEQYF
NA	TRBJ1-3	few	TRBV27	TGTGCCAGCAGTTCCCGTGGAGGGTCTTATGGAAACACCATATATTTT	CASSSRGGSYGNTIYF
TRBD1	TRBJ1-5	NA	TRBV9	TGTGCCAGCAGCGAGGGACAGGGTCAGCCCCAGCATTTT	CASSEGQGQPQHF
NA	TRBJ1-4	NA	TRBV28	TGTGCCAGCAGTTTGCGGACAGACCTTGCTGAAAAACTGTTTTTT	CASSLRTDLAEKLFF
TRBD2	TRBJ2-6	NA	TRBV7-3	TGTGCCAGCAGCTCAAGCGGGGTCTTCTCTGGGGCCAACGTCCTGACTTTC	CASSSSGVFSGANVLTF
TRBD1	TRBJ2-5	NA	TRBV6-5	TGTGCCAGCAGTTACCGCGGACAGGGCCAAGAGACCCAGTACTTC	CASSYRGQGQETQYF
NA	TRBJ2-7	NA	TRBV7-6	TGTGCCAGCAGCCAACTAACCCCTTGGTACGAGCAGTACTTC	CASSQLTPWYEQYF
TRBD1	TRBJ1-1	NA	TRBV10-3	TGTGCCATCAGCCCGACAGGGCTGAACACTGAAGCTTTCTTT	CAISPTGLNTEAFF
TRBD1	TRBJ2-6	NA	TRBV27	TGTGCCAGTATGGGGACAGGGGGCCGCTTTGGGGCCAACGTCCTGACTTTC	CASMGTGGRFGANVLTF
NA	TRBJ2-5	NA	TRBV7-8	TGTGCCAGCAGCTTAGGGCGGGCCTTGAGGGAGACCCAGTACTTC	CASSLGRALRETQYF
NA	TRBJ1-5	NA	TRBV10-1	TGCGCCAGCAGTAGGACAGGCAATCAGCCCCAGCATTTT	CASSRTGNQPQHF
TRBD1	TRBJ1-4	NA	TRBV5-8	TGTGCCAGCAGCATAGGGACAGGGAATGAAAAACTGTTTTTT	CASSIGTGNEKLFF
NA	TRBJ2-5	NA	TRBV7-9	TGTGCCAGCAGCTCACCTGGAGGGGAAGAGACCCAGTACTTC	CASSSPGGEETQYF
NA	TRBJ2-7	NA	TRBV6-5	TGTGCCAGCAGTCCAAGACAGGACTACGAGCAGTACTTC	CASSPRQDYEQYF
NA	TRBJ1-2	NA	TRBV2	TGTGCCACCTTGGGGGGAGACTATGGCTACACCTTC	CATLGGDYGYTF
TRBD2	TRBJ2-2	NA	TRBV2	TGTGCCAGCAGATGGACTAGCGGAGGAATCGGGGAGCTGTTTTTT	CASRWTSGGIGELFF
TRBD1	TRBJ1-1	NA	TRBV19	TGTGCCAGTAGTCGACAGGGCCGCACTGAAGCTTTCTTT	CASSRQGRTEAFF
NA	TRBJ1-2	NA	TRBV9	TGTGCCAGCAGCGTGGGGGGGTTTGGCTACACCTTC	CASSVGGFGYTF
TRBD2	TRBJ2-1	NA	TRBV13	TGTGCCAGCAGCTTATCGGGTAGCGGGATTCGCAATGAGCAGTTCTTC	CASSLSGSGIRNEQFF
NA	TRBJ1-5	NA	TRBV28	TGTGCCAGCAGAGGGGACTTCAAGGGGAGTCAGCCCCAGCATTTT	CASRGDFKGSQPQHF